The 10 T cell receptor beta chains listed next were all sequenced from one sample in a study of blood T cell repertoires in COVID-19. Clones were sequenced by immunoSEQ multiplex PCR, and TCRdb holds only the in-frame ones, with some missing. Of some 80,000 clones detected, roughly 79% appear once; the ten largest clones hold 44%. Sequenced input: peripheral blood. The receptor set was obtained from a man older than 75 with acute or convalescent COVID-19.

The chain joins TRBV19 to TRBJ1-1; no firm D call. Trimming cost V 0 bases and J 0 bases, with 8 bases left between them. This CDR3 region has 15 residues. Per germline, CDR1 LNHDA and CDR2 SQIVND (reference sequence). In DNA, the CDR3 is TGTGCCAGTAGTATAGAGGCACTAGTGAACACTGAAGCTTTCTTT. Its translation: CASSIEALVNTEAFF.

The chain is built from TRBV18 and TRBJ2-5; unclear D gene. Between the trimmed V and J ends, which lost 3 bases and 2 bases, there was a span of 7 bases. The CDR3 contains 13 residues. Germline CDR1 is KGHSH and CDR2 is LQKENI. CDR3 coding DNA: TGTGCCAGCTCACCGCGACATCAAGAGACCCAGTACTTC. It is translated as CASSPRHQETQYF.

The gene calls are TRBV19 and TRBJ1-5, with TRBD1 as a possible D gene (6 bases). Germline V CDR1 and CDR2: LNHDA, SQIVND (reference sequence). This CDR3 spans 16 amino acids. Trimming took off 6 bases at V and 0 bases at J, with 15 bases between the two ends. CDR3 region: CASRDKGHHSNQPQHF. The CDR3 DNA reads TGTGCCAGTAGGGATAAGGGACACCATAGCAATCAGCCCCAGCATTTT.

This rearrangement joins TRBV15 to TRBJ2-1, with D perhaps matching TRBD1 (5 bases). V was cut by 5 bases and J by 0 bases, with 14 bases left in between. Germline lookup yields CDR1 LNHNV and CDR2 YYDKDF (reference sequence). The CDR3 totals 16 residues. The CDR3 DNA sequence: TGTGCCACCAGCGGCCTCAGGGCCAGCTCCTACAATGAGCAGTTCTTC. Translation gives CATSGLRASSYNEQFF. Based on the CDR3 plus reference TRBV15 and TRBJ2-1, the full variable domain is DAMVIQNPRYQVTQFGKPVTLSCSQTLNHNVMYWYQQKSSQAPKLLFHYYDKDFNNEADTPDNFQSRRPNTSFCFLDIRSPGLGDTAMYLCATSGLRASSYNEQFFGPGTRLTVL.

The rearrangement uses TRBV18 and TRBJ2-1, with 10 bases fitting TRBD2. The CDR3 has 16 amino acids. Germline CDR1 reads KGHSH; CDR2 reads LQKENI. The ends lost 4 bases at V and 5 bases at J; junction bases unmatched: 8. CDR3 loop: CASSRQGLAADNEQFF. DNA of the CDR3: TGTGCCAGCTCACGGCAAGGACTAGCGGCTGACAATGAGCAGTTCTTC. The full variable domain, in which reference TRBV18 and TRBJ2-1 provide the parts outside the CDR3, is NAGVMQNPRHLVRRRGQEARLRCSPMKGHSHVYWYRQLPEEGLKFMVYLQKENIIDESGMPKERFSAEFPKEGPSILRIQQVVRGDSAAYFCASSRQGLAADNEQFFGPGTRLTVL.

This clone was seen only once. The genes are TRBV29-1 and TRBJ2-3, with a possible D match to TRBD1 (5 bases). CDR3 size: 14 residues. V was pared by 8 bases and J by 2 bases, with 17 bases between. Germline values: CDR1 SQVTM, CDR2 ANQGSEA. The CDR3 nucleotides read TGCAGCCTCACCGGACATCCGAACACAGATACGCAGTATTTT. Encoded protein: CSLTGHPNTDTQYF.

V usage is TRBV5-5 and J usage is TRBJ1-5, with D perhaps TRBD1 (6 bases). The length of the CDR3 is 16 residues. V was cut by 5 bases and J by 5 bases, with 20 bases left in between. Per germline, CDR1 SGHKS and CDR2 YYEKEE (reference sequence). The CDR3 is CASSSLGRGWDQPQHF. The CDR3 DNA follows: TGTGCCAGCAGTTCCCTTGGCAGGGGATGGGATCAGCCCCAGCATTTT.

This chain joins TRBV12-3 or TRBV12-4 and TRBJ1-1; D call uncertain. The germline V and J ends were trimmed by 3 bases and 4 bases, with 9 bases remaining between them. This CDR3 has 13 amino acids. CDR3 DNA sequence: TGTGCCAGCAGTTTGGAGGGTTTCACTGAAGCTTTCTTT. Translation gives CASSLEGFTEAFF.

The chain combines TRBV4-3 with TRBJ1-4; D possibly corresponds to TRBD1 (6 bases). Germline V gene data show CDR1 as LGHNA and CDR2 as YSLEER. The V end lost 2 bases, the J end lost 8 bases, and 9 bases lay between the germline ends. This CDR3 contains 13 residues. CDR3 loop: CASSQNGGEKLFF. DNA of the CDR3: TGCGCCAGCAGCCAAAATGGGGGCGAAAAACTGTTTTTT.

V usage is TRBV19 and J usage is TRBJ1-6, with 7 bases lining up with TRBD1. CDR1 and CDR2 (germline): LNHDA, SQIVND (reference sequence). The CDR3 consists of 14 residues. V lost 6 bases and J lost 6; bases outside the gene matches: 5. The CDR3 coding sequence is TGTGCCAGTAGGCCGGGACAGCTTAATTCACCCCTCCACTTT. This codes for CASRPGQLNSPLHF. The full variable domain, completed using reference TRBV19 and TRBJ1-6, is DGGITQSPKYLFRKEGQNVTLSCEQNLNHDAMYWYRQDPGQGLRLIYYSQIVNDFQKGDIAEGYSVSREKKESFPLTVTSAQKNPTAFYLCASRPGQLNSPLHFGNGTRLTVT.